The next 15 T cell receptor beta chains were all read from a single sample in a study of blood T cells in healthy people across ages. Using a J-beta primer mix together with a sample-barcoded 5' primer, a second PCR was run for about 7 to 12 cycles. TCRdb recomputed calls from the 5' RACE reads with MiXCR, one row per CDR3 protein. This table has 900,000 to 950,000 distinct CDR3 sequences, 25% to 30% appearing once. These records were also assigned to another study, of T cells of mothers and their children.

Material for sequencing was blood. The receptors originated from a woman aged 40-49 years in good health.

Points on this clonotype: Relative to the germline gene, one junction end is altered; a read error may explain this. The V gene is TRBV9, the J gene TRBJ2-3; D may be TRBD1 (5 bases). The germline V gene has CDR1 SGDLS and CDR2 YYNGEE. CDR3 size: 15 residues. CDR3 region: CVSSVTGRFTDTQYF. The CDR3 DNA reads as TGTGTCAGCAGCGTTACAGGCCGCTTCACAGATACGCAGTATTTT.

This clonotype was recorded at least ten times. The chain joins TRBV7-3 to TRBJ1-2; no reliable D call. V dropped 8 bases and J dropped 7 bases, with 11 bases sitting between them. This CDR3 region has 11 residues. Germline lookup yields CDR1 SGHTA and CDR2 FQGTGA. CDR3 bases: TGTGCCAGCGGGGAAGGGCCTGGCTACACCTTC. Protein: CASGEGPGYTF. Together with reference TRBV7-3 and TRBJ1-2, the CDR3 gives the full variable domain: GAGVSQTPSNKVTEKGKYVELRCDPISGHTALYWYRQSLGQGPEFLIYFQGTGAADDSGLPNDRFFAVRPEGSVSTLKIQRTERGDSAVYLCASGEGPGYTFGSGTRLTVV.

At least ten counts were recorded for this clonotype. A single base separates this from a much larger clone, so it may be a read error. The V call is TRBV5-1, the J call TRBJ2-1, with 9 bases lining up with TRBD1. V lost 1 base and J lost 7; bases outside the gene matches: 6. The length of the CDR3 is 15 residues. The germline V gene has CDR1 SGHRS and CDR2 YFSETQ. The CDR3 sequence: CASSLRGTGKNEQFF. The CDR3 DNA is TGCGCCAGCAGCTTGAGGGGGACAGGGAAGAATGAGCAGTTCTTC.

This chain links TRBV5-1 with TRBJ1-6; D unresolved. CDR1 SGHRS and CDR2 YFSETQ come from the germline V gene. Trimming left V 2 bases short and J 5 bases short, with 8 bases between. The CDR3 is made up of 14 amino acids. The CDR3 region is CASSFDGHNSPLHF. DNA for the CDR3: TGCGCCAGCAGCTTCGACGGACATAATTCACCCCTCCACTTT.

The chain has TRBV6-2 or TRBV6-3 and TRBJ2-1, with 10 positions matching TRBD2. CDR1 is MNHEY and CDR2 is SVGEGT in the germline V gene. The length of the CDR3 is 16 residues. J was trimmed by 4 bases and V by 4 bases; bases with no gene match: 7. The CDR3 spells CASSSPLAGAYNEQFF. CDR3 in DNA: TGTGCCAGCAGTTCCCCCCTAGCGGGGGCATACAATGAGCAGTTCTTC.

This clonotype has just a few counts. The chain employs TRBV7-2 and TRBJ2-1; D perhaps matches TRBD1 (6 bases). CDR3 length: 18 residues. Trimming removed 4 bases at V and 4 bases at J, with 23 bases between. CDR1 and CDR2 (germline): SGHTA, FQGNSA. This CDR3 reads CASSSPPNRVSLYNEQFF. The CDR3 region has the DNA TGTGCCAGCAGCTCCCCCCCCAACAGGGTTTCCCTTTACAATGAGCAGTTCTTC.

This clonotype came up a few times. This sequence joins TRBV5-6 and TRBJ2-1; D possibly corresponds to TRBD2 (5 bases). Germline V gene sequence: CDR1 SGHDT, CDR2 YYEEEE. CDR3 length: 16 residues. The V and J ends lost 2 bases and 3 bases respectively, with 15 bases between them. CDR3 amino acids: CASSLQLSVLYNEQFF. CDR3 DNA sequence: TGTGCCAGCAGCTTACAACTTAGCGTACTCTACAATGAGCAGTTCTTC.

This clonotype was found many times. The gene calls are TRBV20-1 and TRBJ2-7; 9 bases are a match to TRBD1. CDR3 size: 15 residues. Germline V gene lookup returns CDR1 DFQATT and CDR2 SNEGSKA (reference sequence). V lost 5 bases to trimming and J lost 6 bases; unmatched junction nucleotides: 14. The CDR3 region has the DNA TGCAGTGCTGAACACGGGGACAGGGTCAATTCCGAGCAGTACTTC. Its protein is CSAEHGDRVNSEQYF.

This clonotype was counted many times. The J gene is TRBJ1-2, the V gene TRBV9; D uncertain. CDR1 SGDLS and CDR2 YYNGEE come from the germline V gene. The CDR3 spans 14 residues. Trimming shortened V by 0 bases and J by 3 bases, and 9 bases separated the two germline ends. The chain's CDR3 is CASSVATQDYGYTF. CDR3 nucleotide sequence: TGTGCCAGCAGCGTAGCTACTCAGGACTATGGCTACACCTTC. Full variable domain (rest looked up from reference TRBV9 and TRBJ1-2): DSGVTQTPKHLITATGQRVTLRCSPRSGDLSVYWYQQSLDQGLQFLIQYYNGEERAKGNILERFSAQQFPDLHSELNLSSLELGDSALYFCASSVATQDYGYTFGSGTRLTVV.

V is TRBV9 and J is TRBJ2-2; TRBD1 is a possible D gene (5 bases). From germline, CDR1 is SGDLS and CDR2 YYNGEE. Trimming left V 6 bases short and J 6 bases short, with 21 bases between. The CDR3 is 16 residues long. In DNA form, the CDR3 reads TGTGCCAGCAACCAGCTGGGCAGGGAAGGTGCCGGGGAGCTGTTTTTT. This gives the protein CASNQLGREGAGELFF.

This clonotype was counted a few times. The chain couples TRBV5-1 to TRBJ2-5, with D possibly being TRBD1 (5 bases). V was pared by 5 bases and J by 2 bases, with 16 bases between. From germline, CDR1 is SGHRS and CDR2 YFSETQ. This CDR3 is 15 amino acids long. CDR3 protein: CASSSDIRRQETQYF. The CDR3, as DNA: TGCGCCAGCAGTTCGGACATTCGACGTCAAGAGACCCAGTACTTC.

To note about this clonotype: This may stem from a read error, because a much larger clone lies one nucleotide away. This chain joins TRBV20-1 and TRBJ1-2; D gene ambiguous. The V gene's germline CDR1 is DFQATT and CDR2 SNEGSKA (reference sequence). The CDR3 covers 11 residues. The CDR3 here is CRASQNYGYTF. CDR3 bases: TGCAGGGCCAGTCAAAACTATGGCTACACCTTC.

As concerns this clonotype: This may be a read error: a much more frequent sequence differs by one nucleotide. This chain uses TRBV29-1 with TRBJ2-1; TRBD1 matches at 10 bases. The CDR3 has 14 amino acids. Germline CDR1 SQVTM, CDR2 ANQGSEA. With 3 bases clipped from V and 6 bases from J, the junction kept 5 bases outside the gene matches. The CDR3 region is CSVDEGTGVNEQFF. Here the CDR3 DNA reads TGCAGCGTTGATGAGGGGACAGGGGTCAATGAGCAGTTCTTC.

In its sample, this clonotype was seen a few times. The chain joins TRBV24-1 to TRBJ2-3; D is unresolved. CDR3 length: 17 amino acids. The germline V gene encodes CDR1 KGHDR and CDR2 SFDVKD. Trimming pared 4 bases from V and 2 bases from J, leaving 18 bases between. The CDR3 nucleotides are TGTGCCACCAGTGACCACGGACCAACGTACTACACAGATACGCAGTATTTT. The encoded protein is CATSDHGPTYYTDTQYF.

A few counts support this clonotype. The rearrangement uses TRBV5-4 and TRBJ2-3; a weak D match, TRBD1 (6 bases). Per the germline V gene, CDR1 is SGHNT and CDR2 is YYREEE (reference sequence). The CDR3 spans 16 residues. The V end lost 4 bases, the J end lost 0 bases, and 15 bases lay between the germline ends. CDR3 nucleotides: TGTGCCAGCAGCGGGGGCACCGGGGCTAGCACAGATACGCAGTATTTT. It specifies CASSGGTGASTDTQYF. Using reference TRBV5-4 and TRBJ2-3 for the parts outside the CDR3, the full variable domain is ETGVTQSPTHLIKTRGQQVTLRCSSQSGHNTVSWYQQALGQGPQFIFQYYREEENGRGNFPPRFSGLQFPNYSSELNVNALELDDSALYLCASSGGTGASTDTQYFGPGTRLTVL.